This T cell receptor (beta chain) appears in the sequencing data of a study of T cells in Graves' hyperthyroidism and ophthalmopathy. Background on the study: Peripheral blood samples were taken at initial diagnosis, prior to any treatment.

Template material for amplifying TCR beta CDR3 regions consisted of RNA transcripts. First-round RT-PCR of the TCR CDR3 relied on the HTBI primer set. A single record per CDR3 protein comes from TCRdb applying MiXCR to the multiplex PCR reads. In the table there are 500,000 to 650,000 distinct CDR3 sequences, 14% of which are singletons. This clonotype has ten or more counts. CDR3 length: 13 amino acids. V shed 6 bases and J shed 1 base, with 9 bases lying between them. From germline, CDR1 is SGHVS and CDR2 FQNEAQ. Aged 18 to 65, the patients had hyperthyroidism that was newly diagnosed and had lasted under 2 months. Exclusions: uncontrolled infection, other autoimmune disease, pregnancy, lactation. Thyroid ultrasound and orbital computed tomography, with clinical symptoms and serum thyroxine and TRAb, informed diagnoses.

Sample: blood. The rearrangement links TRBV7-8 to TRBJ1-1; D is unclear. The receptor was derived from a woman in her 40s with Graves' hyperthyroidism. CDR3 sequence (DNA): TGTGCCAGCAGGAACTCTGGGAACACTGAAGCTTTCTTT. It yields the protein CASRNSGNTEAFF.